The clone carrying this TCR beta chain was counted ten times or more. The antigen is undetermined. V shed 1 base and J shed 4 bases, with 14 bases lying between them. The CDR3 runs 16 residues. Per the germline V gene, CDR1 is MGHRA and CDR2 is YSYEKL. Study results and limitations: In terms of TCR gene usage, tumor memory CD4+ T cells clustered together with blood and lymph node memory CD4+ cells, as well as with lymph node naive CD4+ cells.

MiXCR was run by TCRdb on the 5' RACE reads, yielding one entry per CDR3 protein. In the table there are about 46,000 distinct CDR3 sequences, 28% of which are singletons. The specimen sequenced was naive CD4+ T cells sorted from blood. Subset in this sample: naive CD4+ T cells, CD4+CD45RA+CD25-. This chain links TRBV4-1 with TRBJ1-3, with D perhaps TRBD1 (5 bases). This receptor was identified in a female donor with breast cancer. CDR3 DNA: TGCGCCAGCAGCCAAGGCAGGGTGACCAGGGGAAACACCATATATTTT. Translating gives CASSQGRVTRGNTIYF.